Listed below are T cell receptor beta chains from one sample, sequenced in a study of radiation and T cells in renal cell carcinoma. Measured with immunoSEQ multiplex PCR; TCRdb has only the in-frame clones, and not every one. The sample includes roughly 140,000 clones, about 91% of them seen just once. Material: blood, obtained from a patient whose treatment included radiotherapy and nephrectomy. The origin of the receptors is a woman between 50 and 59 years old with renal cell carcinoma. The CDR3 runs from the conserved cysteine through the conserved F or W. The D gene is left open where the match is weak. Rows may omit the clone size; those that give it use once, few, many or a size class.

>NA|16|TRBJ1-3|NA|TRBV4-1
CASSQDPASARNTIYF
TGCGCCAGCAGCCAAGATCCCGCGTCCGCGCGGAACACCATATATTTT
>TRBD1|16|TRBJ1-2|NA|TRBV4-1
CASSQDSSRTGAGYTF
TGCGCCAGCAGCCAAGATTCATCCCGGACAGGGGCCGGCTACACCTTC
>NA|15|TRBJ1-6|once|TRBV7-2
CASSLSYGGNSPLHF
TGTGCCAGCAGCTTAAGTTATGGGGGGAATTCACCCCTCCACTTT
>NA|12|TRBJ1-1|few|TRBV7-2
CASSFPNTEAFF
TGTGCCAGCAGCTTTCCAAACACTGAAGCTTTCTTT
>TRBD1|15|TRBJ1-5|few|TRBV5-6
CASSSWDRSNQPQHF
TGTGCCAGCAGCTCTTGGGACAGAAGCAATCAGCCCCAGCATTTT
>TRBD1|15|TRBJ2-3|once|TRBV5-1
CASSLVDRVSDTQYF
TGCGCCAGCAGCTTGGTGGACAGGGTATCCGATACGCAGTATTTT
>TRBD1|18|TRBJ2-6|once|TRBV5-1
CASSWTGTGVSGANVLTF
TGCGCCAGCAGCTGGACCGGGACAGGGGTCTCTGGGGCCAACGTCCTGACTTTC
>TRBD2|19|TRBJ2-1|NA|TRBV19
CASSMSGASGGPIYNEQFF
TGTGCCAGTAGTATGTCTGGGGCTAGCGGGGGCCCGATCTACAATGAGCAGTTCTTC
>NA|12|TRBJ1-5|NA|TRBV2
CASSEGGRPQHF
TGTGCCAGCAGTGAAGGTGGGAGGCCCCAGCATTTT
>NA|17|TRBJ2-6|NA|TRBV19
CASSISVRGPGANVLTF
TGTGCCAGTAGTATCAGCGTACGGGGGCCGGGGGCCAACGTCCTGACTTTC
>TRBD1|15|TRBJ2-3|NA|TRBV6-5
CASRVTGGGTDTQYF
TGTGCCAGCAGAGTGACAGGGGGGGGGACAGATACGCAGTATTTT
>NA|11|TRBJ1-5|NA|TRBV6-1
CASSGVGPQHF
TGTGCCAGCAGTGGGGTAGGGCCCCAGCATTTT
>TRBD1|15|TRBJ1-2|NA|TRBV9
CASSSEDRGRYGYTF
TGTGCCAGCAGCTCAGAGGACAGGGGGAGGTATGGCTACACCTTC
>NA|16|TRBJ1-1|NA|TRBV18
CASSPQGGEMNTEAFF
TGTGCCAGCTCACCACAGGGGGGGGAGATGAACACTGAAGCTTTCTTT
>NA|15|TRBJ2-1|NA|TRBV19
CASSPASTGYNEQFF
TGTGCCAGTAGCCCCGCCAGCACCGGGTACAATGAGCAGTTCTTC
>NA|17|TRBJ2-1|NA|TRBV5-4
CASSLNRWGGYQNEQFF
TGTGCCAGCAGCTTGAACAGGTGGGGTGGTTATCAGAATGAGCAGTTCTTC
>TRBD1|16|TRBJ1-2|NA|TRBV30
CAWSSDRAKMRYGYTF
TGTGCCTGGAGTTCTGACAGGGCAAAGATGCGGTATGGCTACACCTTC
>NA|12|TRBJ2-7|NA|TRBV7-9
CASSLPGLEQYF
TGTGCCAGCAGCTTACCAGGGCTAGAGCAGTACTTC
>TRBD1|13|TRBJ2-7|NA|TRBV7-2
CASSPRDRYEQYF
TGTGCCAGCAGCCCCCGGGACAGATACGAGCAGTACTTC
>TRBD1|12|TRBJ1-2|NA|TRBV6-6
CASGDRHYGYTF
TGTGCCAGCGGGGACAGGCACTATGGCTACACCTTC
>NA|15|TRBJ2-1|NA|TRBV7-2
CASSLRTPGNNEQFF
TGTGCCAGCAGCTTAAGAACTCCCGGCAACAATGAGCAGTTCTTC
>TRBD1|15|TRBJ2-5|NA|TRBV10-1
CASSERTGGPKTQYF
TGCGCCAGCAGTGAGAGGACAGGGGGCCCCAAGACCCAGTACTTC
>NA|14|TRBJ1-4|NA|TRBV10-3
CAISDRLTPEKLFF
TGTGCCATCAGTGACCGATTAACCCCAGAAAAACTGTTTTTT
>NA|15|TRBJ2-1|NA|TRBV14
CASSQVSRAYNEQFF
TGTGCCAGCAGCCAAGTATCAAGGGCCTACAATGAGCAGTTCTTC
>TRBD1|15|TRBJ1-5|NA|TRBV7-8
CASSRDSLSNQPQHF
TGTGCCAGCAGTCGGGACAGCTTAAGCAATCAGCCCCAGCATTTT
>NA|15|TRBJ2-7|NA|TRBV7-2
CASSLGPGRIYEQYF
TGTGCCAGCAGCTTAGGGCCGGGACGGATTTACGAGCAGTACTTC
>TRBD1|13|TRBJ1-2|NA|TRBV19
CASNDRVDYGYTF
TGTGCCAGTAACGACAGGGTCGACTATGGCTACACCTTC
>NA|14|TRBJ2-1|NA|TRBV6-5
CASKTYLGNNEQFF
TGTGCCAGTAAAACGTATCTAGGGAACAATGAGCAGTTCTTC
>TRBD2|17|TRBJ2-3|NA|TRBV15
CATSRKPTSGVTDTQYF
TGTGCCACCAGCAGGAAACCGACTAGCGGGGTCACAGATACGCAGTATTTT
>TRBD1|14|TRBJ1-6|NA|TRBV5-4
CASQKDRADSPLHF
TGTGCCAGCCAGAAAGACAGGGCTGATTCACCCCTCCACTTT
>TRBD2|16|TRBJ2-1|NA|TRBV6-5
CASSYWGGAGGNEQFF
TGTGCCAGCAGTTACTGGGGAGGAGCGGGGGGTAATGAGCAGTTCTTC
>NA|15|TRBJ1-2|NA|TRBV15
CATSRGREVVYGYTF
TGTGCCACCAGCAGAGGCAGGGAAGTGGTCTATGGCTACACCTTC
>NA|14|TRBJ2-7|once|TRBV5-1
CASSPDGGRYEQYF
TGCGCCAGCAGCCCGGACGGGGGCCGCTACGAGCAGTACTTC
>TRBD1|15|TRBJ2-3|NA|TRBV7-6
CASRPGGVSTDTQYF
TGTGCCAGCAGGCCAGGGGGCGTAAGCACAGATACGCAGTATTTT
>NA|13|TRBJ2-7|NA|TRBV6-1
CASSDAGSYEQYF
TGTGCCAGCAGTGACGCAGGGAGCTACGAGCAGTACTTC
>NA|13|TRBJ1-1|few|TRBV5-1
CASSMSRSTEAFF
TGCGCCAGCAGCATGTCTCGAAGCACTGAAGCTTTCTTT
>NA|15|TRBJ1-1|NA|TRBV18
CASSPGSGSRTEAFF
TGTGCCAGCTCACCAGGCTCAGGAAGTAGGACTGAAGCTTTCTTT
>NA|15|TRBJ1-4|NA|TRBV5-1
CASKEPLATNEKLFF
TGCGCCAGCAAAGAGCCTCTGGCCACTAATGAAAAACTGTTTTTT
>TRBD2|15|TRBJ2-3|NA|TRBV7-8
CASSPASGEADTQYF
TGTGCCAGCAGCCCGGCTAGCGGGGAGGCAGATACGCAGTATTTT
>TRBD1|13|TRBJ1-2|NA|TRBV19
CASSIGTASGYTF
TGTGCCAGTAGTATCGGGACAGCCTCTGGCTACACCTTC
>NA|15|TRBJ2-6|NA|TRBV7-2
CASSLDGSGANVLTF
TGTGCCAGCAGCTTAGACGGGTCTGGGGCCAACGTCCTGACTTTC